A single sample gave rise to the 14 T cell receptor beta chains below, sequenced in a study of Ad26.COV2.S vaccination and SARS-CoV-2 variants. Clones were read by immunoSEQ multiplex PCR, and TCRdb kept only the in-frame ones, dropping some. The sample holds more than 250,000 clones, approximately 89% seen once. The treatment here: over 15 received Ad26.COV2.S at low or high dose, single or two shots; a few received placebo; per-sample allocation not given. The investigators took samples on day 63 after the first vaccine or placebo injection. Sequencing was performed on peripheral blood, taken in a trial of Ad26.COV2.S vaccine versus placebo. These receptors originate from a person aged 18 to 65 who received the Ad26.COV2.S COVID-19 vaccine or a placebo.

This chain links TRBV15 with TRBJ1-1; D possibly corresponds to TRBD1 (5 bases). CDR1 and CDR2 from the germline V gene are LNHNV and YYDKDF (reference sequence). The CDR3 is 14 residues long. V lost 0 bases, J lost 6 bases, and 11 bases lay in between. The DNA for the CDR3 is TGTGCCACCAGCAGAGATAGGGCGACAGCTGAAGCTTTCTTT. Residues: CATSRDRATAEAFF.

This sequence joins TRBV7-2 and TRBJ1-1; D perhaps matches TRBD1 (6 bases). CDR3 length: 14 residues. Germline CDR1 reads SGHTA; CDR2 reads FQGNSA. Trimming cost V 3 bases and J 5 bases, with 13 bases left between them. CDR3 DNA: TGTGCCAGCAGCTTGTGGGGGGCCGGGACTGAAGCTTTCTTT. It is translated as CASSLWGAGTEAFF.

This chain connects TRBV4-3 to TRBJ2-3, with D perhaps TRBD1 (6 bases). The CDR3 consists of 18 residues. Germline V gene sequence: CDR1 LGHNA, CDR2 YSLEER. V was cut by 1 base and J by 0 bases, with 17 bases left in between. In DNA form, the CDR3 reads TGCGCCAGCAGCCAAGCCGTTTCACGGGACACGAGCACAGATACGCAGTATTTT. Protein sequence: CASSQAVSRDTSTDTQYF.

The V gene is TRBV7-2, the J gene TRBJ2-5; 8 bases align to TRBD1. The CDR3 totals 14 residues. Trimming cost V 4 bases and J 4 bases; bases outside gene matches: 5. Germline V CDR1 and CDR2: SGHTA, FQGNSA. DNA of the CDR3: TGTGCCAGCAGCTCAGAACAGGGGGGAGAGACCCAGTACTTC. It specifies CASSSEQGGETQYF.

This rearrangement joins TRBV21-1 to TRBJ1-6; the table's D call TRBD1 went unverified against the DNA. TRBV21-1 is an annotated pseudogene. The CDR3 extends over 17 amino acids. The CDR3 nucleotides read TGTGCCATCTCACTTCAGGGGGACACGGCCTATAATTCACCCCTCCACTTT. Its translation: CAISLQGDTAYNSPLHF.

This clone was seen once. CDR3 sequence reads: CASSSPLAGGYNEQFF. The CDR3 bases are TGTGCCAGCAGTTCCCCCCTAGCGGGGGGCTACAATGAGCAGTTCTTC. V and J are TRBV6-5 and TRBJ2-1, with 11 bases matching TRBD2. Germline V CDR1 and CDR2: MNHEY, SVGAGI. Unmatched junction bases numbered 5, after V lost 4 bases and J lost 3 bases. This CDR3 region has 16 residues.

This clone was picked up one time. The rearrangement joins TRBV7-2 to TRBJ2-7; tentative D call: TRBD2 (6 bases). V dropped 1 base and J dropped 5 bases, with 12 bases sitting between them. Germline CDR1 reads SGHTA; CDR2 reads FQGNSA. There are 14 residues in the CDR3. In DNA, the CDR3 is TGTGCCAGCAGCTTAGGAGGGACTCTCAACGAGCAGTACTTC. Amino acid sequence: CASSLGGTLNEQYF. Full variable domain (rest looked up from reference TRBV7-2 and TRBJ2-7): GAGVSQSPSNKVTEKGKDVELRCDPISGHTALYWYRQSLGQGLEFLIYFQGNSAPDKSGLPSDRFSAERTGGSVSTLTIQRTQQEDSAVYLCASSLGGTLNEQYFGPGTRLTVT.

This clone was seen just once. The V gene is TRBV5-4, the J gene TRBJ1-2; D call uncertain. The CDR3 runs 14 residues. Germline V gives CDR1 SGHNT, CDR2 YYREEE (reference sequence). The V and J ends lost 4 bases and 6 bases respectively, with 16 bases between them. CDR3 bases: TGTGCCAGCAGCCAGGTTTGGGTCCAGGATGGCTACACCTTC. Its translation: CASSQVWVQDGYTF.

The V and J genes are TRBV2 and TRBJ2-1; TRBD1 is a possible D gene (6 bases). Germline V gives CDR1 SNHLY, CDR2 FYNNEI. The CDR3 spans 15 residues. V lost 7 bases to trimming and J lost 5 bases, with 18 bases between them. For the CDR3, the DNA is TGTGCCAGCAATCCATTGGGGGCTGTTAACAATGAGCAGTTCTTC. Translating gives CASNPLGAVNNEQFF. Based on the CDR3 plus reference TRBV2 and TRBJ2-1, the full variable domain is EPEVTQTPSHQVTQMGQEVILRCVPISNHLYFYWYRQILGQKVEFLVSFYNNEISEKSEIFDDQFSVERPDGSNFTLKIRSTKLEDSAMYFCASNPLGAVNNEQFFGPGTRLTVL.

The chain is built from TRBV12-5 and TRBJ1-1; D may be TRBD1 (5 bases). Trimming cost V 3 bases and J 3 bases, with 8 bases left between them. Germline assignment: CDR1 LGHNT and CDR2 FRNRAP. The CDR3 is 13 amino acids. CDR3 nucleotides: TGTGCTAGTGGTTTCAGGGTTGACACTGAAGCTTTCTTT. Translating it yields CASGFRVDTEAFF.

The chain recombines TRBV15 with TRBJ1-2, with 10 positions matching TRBD1. Per the germline V gene, CDR1 is LNHNV and CDR2 is YYDKDF (reference sequence). V shed 1 base and J 5 bases; nucleotides not matched to a gene: 10. The CDR3 runs to 17 residues. The CDR3 region is CATSRAMGTGANYGYTF. The DNA for the CDR3 is TGTGCCACCAGCAGAGCCATGGGGACAGGGGCCAATTATGGCTACACCTTC.

This rearrangement joins TRBV19 to TRBJ1-1; no clear D. The germline gives CDR1 LNHDA, CDR2 SQIVND (reference sequence). V lost 1 base and J 7 bases, leaving 13 bases between the germline ends. The CDR3 is made up of 14 amino acids. The CDR3 coding sequence is TGTGCCAGTAGTATAGCGGCAACCTCTGGTGAAGCTTTCTTT. Amino acids: CASSIAATSGEAFF.

The rearrangement uses TRBV5-3 and TRBJ2-1, with TRBD2 matching over 9 bases. TRBV5-3 is an open reading frame whose function is uncertain. The CDR3 length is 17 residues. J lost 7 bases, V lost 4 bases, and 15 bases had no gene match. For the CDR3, the DNA is TGTGCCAGAAGCCCCCGTGCTAGCGGGAAAAATGGGAATGAGCAGTTCTTC. Translated: CARSPRASGKNGNEQFF.

The chain carries TRBV18 and TRBJ1-2; 9 nucleotides line up with TRBD1. The CDR3 extends over 14 amino acids. Per the germline V gene, CDR1 is KGHSH and CDR2 is LQKENI. V was pared by 2 bases and J by 8 bases, with 6 bases of the junction left unmatched. The CDR3 here is CASSPIQGAQGYTF. The CDR3 DNA sequence: TGTGCCAGCTCACCAATACAGGGGGCTCAGGGCTACACCTTC.